These T cell receptor beta chains were read from a single sample in a study of cytomegalovirus exposure and HLA in healthy donors. Assay used: immunoSEQ multiplex PCR; TCRdb lists only in-frame clones, some missing. Altogether approximately 120,000 clones are present, approximately 76% being singletons, with the ten largest covering roughly 8%. What was sequenced was PBMCs. These receptors were obtained from a woman aged 50 to 60 in good health and CMV-seropositive. Each CDR3 is given with its conserved first and last residue. Fields, in order: V gene, CDR3 protein.

V gene: TRBV7-9
CDR3 protein: CASSFVGDEAFF

V gene: TRBV7-2
CDR3 protein: CASSLGGGQGAIYGYTF

V gene: TRBV21-1
CDR3 protein: CARARVSYEQYF

V gene: TRBV27
CDR3 protein: CASSRQGMNTEAFF

V gene: TRBV7-2
CDR3 protein: CASSLSAGAYEQYF

V gene: TRBV6-5
CDR3 protein: CASSYAGASGNTIYF

V gene: TRBV29-1
CDR3 protein: CSVSPGQASGYTF

V gene: TRBV7-9
CDR3 protein: CASSPGTGTTNEKLFF

V gene: TRBV5-1
CDR3 protein: CAGSDSVYEQYF

V gene: TRBV6-1
CDR3 protein: CASSVGQGGDTQYF

V gene: TRBV15
CDR3 protein: CATSRERTATGELFF

V gene: TRBV5-1
CDR3 protein: CASSMGGSWTYEQYF

V gene: TRBV4-3
CDR3 protein: CASSQDLAGGLNTEAFF

V gene: TRBV7-9
CDR3 protein: CASSLSGNPNQPQHF

V gene: TRBV5-1
CDR3 protein: CASTTGGDDTGELFF

V gene: TRBV6-1
CDR3 protein: CASKDRVNSPLHF

V gene: TRBV5-6
CDR3 protein: CASSTTSPRSPWHYNEQFF

V gene: TRBV5-5
CDR3 protein: CASRVGWSGRAYEQYF

V gene: TRBV19
CDR3 protein: CASSIAGTNTEAFF

V gene: TRBV19
CDR3 protein: CASSIGQGAYEQYF

V gene: TRBV2
CDR3 protein: CASSGQTRREKLFF

V gene: TRBV6-1
CDR3 protein: CASSEVGDYTDTQYF

V gene: TRBV6-5
CDR3 protein: CASSRTGTGVNEQYF

V gene: TRBV6-5
CDR3 protein: CAARGGYGEQFF

V gene: TRBV19
CDR3 protein: CASSILGTGNRGYTGELFF

V gene: TRBV5-1
CDR3 protein: CASSLSGRTYEQYF

V gene: TRBV13
CDR3 protein: CASKRESYNEQFF

V gene: TRBV5-1
CDR3 protein: CASSLAGGETQYF

V gene: TRBV7-8
CDR3 protein: CASSSGGGLNEKLFF

V gene: TRBV5-5
CDR3 protein: CASRDSTFREQYF

V gene: TRBV14
CDR3 protein: CASSVRQGAKTGNTIYF

V gene: TRBV7-9
CDR3 protein: CASSKTGGTDIQYF

V gene: TRBV7-8
CDR3 protein: CASSPQLAGATNNEQFF

V gene: TRBV7-8
CDR3 protein: CASSLFAGGLNEKLFF

V gene: TRBV7-2
CDR3 protein: CASSLGTGTNEKLFF

V gene: TRBV6-5
CDR3 protein: CASRDRGSHYGYTF

V gene: TRBV27
CDR3 protein: CASSYREGTEAFF

V gene: TRBV11-1
CDR3 protein: CASSFLAGGNEQFF

V gene: TRBV2
CDR3 protein: CASSDRAGANGLTF

V gene: TRBV6-5
CDR3 protein: CASSPDRVNEKLFF

V gene: TRBV6-6
CDR3 protein: CASVTVLLAEAFF

V gene: TRBV15
CDR3 protein: CATSPRGNQPQHF

V gene: TRBV27
CDR3 protein: CASSKQGHGYTF

V gene: TRBV7-2
CDR3 protein: CASSLGQSATQYF

V gene: TRBV15
CDR3 protein: CATSGRASNEQFF

V gene: TRBV19
CDR3 protein: CASTGGGRADTQYF

V gene: TRBV5-1
CDR3 protein: CASSPQGTGNTEAFF

V gene: TRBV6-1
CDR3 protein: CATGLSYEQYF

V gene: TRBV2
CDR3 protein: CASSEATLWGGSSGNTIYF

V gene: TRBV4-2
CDR3 protein: CASSLGGGEDTEAFF

V gene: TRBV9
CDR3 protein: CASSASGTVTYNEQFF

V gene: TRBV4-3
CDR3 protein: CASSQGRGYDNEQFF

V gene: TRBV7-3
CDR3 protein: CASSFHMGGTTGELFF

V gene: TRBV4-2
CDR3 protein: CASSQEAGQGLGTQYF

V gene: TRBV28
CDR3 protein: CASSFAGGPREQYF

V gene: TRBV4-1
CDR3 protein: CASSQELSGAGEKLFF

V gene: TRBV6-1
CDR3 protein: CASSEAGGTEAFF

V gene: TRBV23-1
CDR3 protein: CASSQAYREGMNTEAFF

V gene: TRBV29-1
CDR3 protein: CSVEVSGGGTEAFF

V gene: TRBV9
CDR3 protein: CASTPNTMNTEAFF